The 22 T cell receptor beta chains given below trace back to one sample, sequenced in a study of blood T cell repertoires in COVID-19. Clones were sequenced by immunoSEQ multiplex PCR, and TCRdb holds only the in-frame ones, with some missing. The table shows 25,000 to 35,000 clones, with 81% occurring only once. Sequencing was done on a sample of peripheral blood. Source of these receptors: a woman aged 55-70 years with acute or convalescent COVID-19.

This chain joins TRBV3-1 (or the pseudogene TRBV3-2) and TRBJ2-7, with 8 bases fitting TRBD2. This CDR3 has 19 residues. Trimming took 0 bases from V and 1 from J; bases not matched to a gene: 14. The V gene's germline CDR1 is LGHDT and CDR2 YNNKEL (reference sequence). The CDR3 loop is CASSQEPGMMTSASYEQYF. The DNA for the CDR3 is TGTGCCAGCAGCCAAGAACCAGGTATGATGACTAGCGCGTCCTACGAGCAGTACTTC.

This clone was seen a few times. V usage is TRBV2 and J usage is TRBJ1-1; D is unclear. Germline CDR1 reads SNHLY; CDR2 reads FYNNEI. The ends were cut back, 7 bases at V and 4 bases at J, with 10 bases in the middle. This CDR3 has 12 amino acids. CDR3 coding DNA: TGTGCCAGCATGCTCGAACTCACTGAAGCTTTCTTT. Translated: CASMLELTEAFF.

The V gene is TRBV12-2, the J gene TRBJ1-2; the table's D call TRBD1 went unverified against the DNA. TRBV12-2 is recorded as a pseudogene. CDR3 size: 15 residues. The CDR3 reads CASRLEVQGANGYTF. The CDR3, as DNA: TGTGCAAGTCGCTTAGAGGTCCAGGGGGCGAATGGCTACACCTTC.

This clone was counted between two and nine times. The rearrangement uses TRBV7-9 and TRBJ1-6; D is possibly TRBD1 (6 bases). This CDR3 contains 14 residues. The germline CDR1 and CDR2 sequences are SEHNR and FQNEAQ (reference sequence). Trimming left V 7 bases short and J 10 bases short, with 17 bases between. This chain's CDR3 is CASTAGTLISPLHF. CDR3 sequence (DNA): TGTGCCAGCACCGCCGGGACATTGATATCACCCCTCCACTTT.

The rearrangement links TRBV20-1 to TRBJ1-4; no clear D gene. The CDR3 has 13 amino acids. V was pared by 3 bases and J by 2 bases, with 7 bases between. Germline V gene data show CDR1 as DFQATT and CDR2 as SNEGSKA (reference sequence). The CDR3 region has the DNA TGCAGTGCTAGTTCCCAGACTAATGAAAAACTGTTTTTT. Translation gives CSASSQTNEKLFF.

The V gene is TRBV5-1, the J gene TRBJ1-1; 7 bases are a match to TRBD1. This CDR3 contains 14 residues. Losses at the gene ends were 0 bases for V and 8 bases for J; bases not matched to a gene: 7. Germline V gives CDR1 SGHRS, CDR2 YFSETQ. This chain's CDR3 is CASSLVDGTVEAFF. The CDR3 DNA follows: TGCGCCAGCAGCTTGGTGGACGGGACAGTCGAAGCTTTCTTT.

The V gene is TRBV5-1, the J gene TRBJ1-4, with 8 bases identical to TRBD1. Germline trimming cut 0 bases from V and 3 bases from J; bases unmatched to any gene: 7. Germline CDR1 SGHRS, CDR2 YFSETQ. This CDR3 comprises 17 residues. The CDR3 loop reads CASSLGTGSRANEKLFF. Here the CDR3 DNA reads TGCGCCAGCAGCTTGGGGACAGGGTCTAGGGCTAATGAAAAACTGTTTTTT.

CDR3 region: CASSHPGQGVNEQFF. In DNA, the CDR3 is TGTGCCAGCAGTCATCCGGGACAGGGGGTCAATGAGCAGTTCTTC. The rearrangement joins TRBV6-5 to TRBJ2-1; 11 nucleotides agree with TRBD1. CDR1 is MNHEY and CDR2 is SVGAGI in the germline V gene. J lost 6 bases, V lost 5 bases, and 6 bases had no gene match. The CDR3 has 15 amino acids.

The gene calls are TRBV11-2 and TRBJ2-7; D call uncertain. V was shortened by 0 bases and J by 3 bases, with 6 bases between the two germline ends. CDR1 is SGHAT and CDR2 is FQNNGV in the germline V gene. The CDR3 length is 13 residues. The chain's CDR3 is CASSLDSGYEQYF. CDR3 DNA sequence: TGTGCCAGCAGCTTAGATTCGGGCTACGAGCAGTACTTC. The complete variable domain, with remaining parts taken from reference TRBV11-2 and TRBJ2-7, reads EAGVAQSPRYKIIEKRQSVAFWCNPISGHATLYWYQQILGQGPKLLIQFQNNGVVDDSQLPKDRFSAERLKGVDSTLKIQPAKLEDSAVYLCASSLDSGYEQYFGPGTRLTVT.

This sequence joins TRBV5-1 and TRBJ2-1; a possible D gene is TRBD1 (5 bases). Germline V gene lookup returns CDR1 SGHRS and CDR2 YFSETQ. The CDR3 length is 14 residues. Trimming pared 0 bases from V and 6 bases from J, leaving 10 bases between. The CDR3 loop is CASSLDGASNEQFF. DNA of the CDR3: TGCGCCAGCAGCTTGGATGGGGCCAGCAATGAGCAGTTCTTC. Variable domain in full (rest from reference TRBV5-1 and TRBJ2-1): KAGVTQTPRYLIKTRGQQVTLSCSPISGHRSVSWYQQTPGQGLQFLFEYFSETQRNKGNFPGRFSGRQFSNSRSEMNVSTLELGDSALYLCASSLDGASNEQFFGPGTRLTVL.

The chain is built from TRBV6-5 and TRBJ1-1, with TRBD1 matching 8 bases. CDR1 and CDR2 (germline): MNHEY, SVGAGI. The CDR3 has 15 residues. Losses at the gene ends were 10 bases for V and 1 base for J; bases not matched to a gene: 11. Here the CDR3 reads CATMGQATSNTEAFF. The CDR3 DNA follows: TGTGCCACCATGGGACAGGCGACGTCGAACACTGAAGCTTTCTTT.

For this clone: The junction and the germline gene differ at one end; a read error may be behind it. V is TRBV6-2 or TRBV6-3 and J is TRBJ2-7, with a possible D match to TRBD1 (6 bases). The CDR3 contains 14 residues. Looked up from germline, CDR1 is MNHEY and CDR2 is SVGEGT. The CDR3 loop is CASSPFQGLYEQYF. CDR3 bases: TGTGCAAGCAGTCCATTCCAGGGGCTCTACGAGCAGTACTTC.

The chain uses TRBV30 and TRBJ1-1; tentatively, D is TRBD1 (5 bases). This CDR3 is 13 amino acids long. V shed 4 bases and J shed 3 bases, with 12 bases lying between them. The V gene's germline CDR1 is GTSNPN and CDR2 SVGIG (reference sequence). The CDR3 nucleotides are TGTGCCTGGACCCCCGCGGGGGACACTGAAGCTTTCTTT. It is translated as CAWTPAGDTEAFF.

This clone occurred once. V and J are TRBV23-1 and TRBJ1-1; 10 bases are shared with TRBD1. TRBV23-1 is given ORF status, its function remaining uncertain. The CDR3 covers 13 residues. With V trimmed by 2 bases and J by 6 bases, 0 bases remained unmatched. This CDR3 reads CASSQGTGAEAFF. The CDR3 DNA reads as TGCGCCAGCAGTCAAGGGACAGGGGCTGAAGCTTTCTTT.

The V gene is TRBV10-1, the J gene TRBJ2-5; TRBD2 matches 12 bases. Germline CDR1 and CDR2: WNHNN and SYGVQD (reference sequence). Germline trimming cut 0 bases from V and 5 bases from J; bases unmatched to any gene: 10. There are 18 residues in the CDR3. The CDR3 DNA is TGCGCCAGCAGTGAGTCGTGGCTAGCGGGGGGGTCCGTGGAGACCCAGTACTTC. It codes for CASSESWLAGGSVETQYF.

The CDR3 loop reads CSVGQGYTEAFF. The CDR3 region has the DNA TGCAGCGTTGGACAGGGCTACACTGAAGCTTTCTTT. This chain joins TRBV29-1 and TRBJ1-1; 7 bases line up with TRBD1. CDR3 length: 12 amino acids. Trimming removed 4 bases from V and 3 bases from J; junction bases left unmatched: 2. Germline V CDR1 and CDR2: SQVTM, ANQGSEA.

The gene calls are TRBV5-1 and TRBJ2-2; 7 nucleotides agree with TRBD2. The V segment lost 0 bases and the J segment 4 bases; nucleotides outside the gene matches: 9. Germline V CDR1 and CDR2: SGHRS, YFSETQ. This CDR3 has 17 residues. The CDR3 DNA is TGCGCCAGCAGCTTGGAGGCTAGCGGACCGTTCACCGGGGAGCTGTTTTTT. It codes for CASSLEASGPFTGELFF. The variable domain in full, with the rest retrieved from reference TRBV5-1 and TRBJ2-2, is KAGVTQTPRYLIKTRGQQVTLSCSPISGHRSVSWYQQTPGQGLQFLFEYFSETQRNKGNFPGRFSGRQFSNSRSEMNVSTLELGDSALYLCASSLEASGPFTGELFFGEGSRLTVL.

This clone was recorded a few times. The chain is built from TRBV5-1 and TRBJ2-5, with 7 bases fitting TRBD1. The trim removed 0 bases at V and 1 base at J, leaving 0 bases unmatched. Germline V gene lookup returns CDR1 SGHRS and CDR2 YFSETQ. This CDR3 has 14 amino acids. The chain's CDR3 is CASSLGDSQETQYF. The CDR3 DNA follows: TGCGCCAGCAGCTTGGGGGACAGCCAAGAGACCCAGTACTTC. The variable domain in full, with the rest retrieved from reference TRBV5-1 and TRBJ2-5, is KAGVTQTPRYLIKTRGQQVTLSCSPISGHRSVSWYQQTPGQGLQFLFEYFSETQRNKGNFPGRFSGRQFSNSRSEMNVSTLELGDSALYLCASSLGDSQETQYFGPGTRLLVL.

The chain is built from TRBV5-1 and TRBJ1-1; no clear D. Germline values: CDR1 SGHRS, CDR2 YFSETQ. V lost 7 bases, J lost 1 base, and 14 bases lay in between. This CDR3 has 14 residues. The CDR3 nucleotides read TGCGCCAGCTTCCTGAATGCAGGGAACACTGAAGCTTTCTTT. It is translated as CASFLNAGNTEAFF.

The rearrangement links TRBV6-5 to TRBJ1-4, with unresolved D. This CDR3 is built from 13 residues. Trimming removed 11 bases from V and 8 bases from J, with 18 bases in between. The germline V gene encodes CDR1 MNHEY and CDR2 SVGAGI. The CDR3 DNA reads TGTGCCGCGTCGAATCGGGGTGGGGAAAAACTGTTTTTT. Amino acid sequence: CAASNRGGEKLFF.

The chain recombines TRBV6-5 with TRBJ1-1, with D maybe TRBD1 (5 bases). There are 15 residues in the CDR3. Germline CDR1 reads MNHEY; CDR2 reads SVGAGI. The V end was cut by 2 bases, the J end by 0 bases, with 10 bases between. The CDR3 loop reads CASSYGGLVNTEAFF. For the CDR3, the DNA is TGTGCCAGCAGTTACGGGGGGTTAGTGAACACTGAAGCTTTCTTT.

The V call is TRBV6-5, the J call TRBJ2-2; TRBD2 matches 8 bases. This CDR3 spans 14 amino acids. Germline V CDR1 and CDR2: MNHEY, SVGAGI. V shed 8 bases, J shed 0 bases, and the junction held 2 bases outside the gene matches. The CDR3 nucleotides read TGTGCCAGCGCGGGGGGATCGAACACCGGGGAGCTGTTTTTT. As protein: CASAGGSNTGELFF.